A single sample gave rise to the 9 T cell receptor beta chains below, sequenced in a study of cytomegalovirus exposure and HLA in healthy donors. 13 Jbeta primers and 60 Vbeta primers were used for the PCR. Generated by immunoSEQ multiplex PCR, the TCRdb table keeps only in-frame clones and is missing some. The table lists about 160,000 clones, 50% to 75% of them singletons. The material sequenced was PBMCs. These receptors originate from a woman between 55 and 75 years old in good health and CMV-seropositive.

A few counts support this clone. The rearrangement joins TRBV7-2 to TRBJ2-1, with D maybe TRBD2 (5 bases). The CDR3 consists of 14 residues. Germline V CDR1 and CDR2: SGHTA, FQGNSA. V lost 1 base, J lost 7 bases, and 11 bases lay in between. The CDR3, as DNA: TGTGCCAGCAGCTTAGGCGGCGGGCCGAATGAGCAGTTCTTC. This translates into CASSLGGGPNEQFF.

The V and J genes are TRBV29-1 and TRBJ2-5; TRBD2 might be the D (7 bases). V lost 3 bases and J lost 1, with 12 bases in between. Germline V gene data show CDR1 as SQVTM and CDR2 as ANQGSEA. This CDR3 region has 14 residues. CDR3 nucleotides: TGCAGCGTTGATGGGGGGGCGGCCCAAGAGACCCAGTACTTC. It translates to CSVDGGAAQETQYF.

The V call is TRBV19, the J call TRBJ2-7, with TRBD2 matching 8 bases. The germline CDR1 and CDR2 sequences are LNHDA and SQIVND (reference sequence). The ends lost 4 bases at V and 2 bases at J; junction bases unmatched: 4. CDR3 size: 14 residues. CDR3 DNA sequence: TGTGCCAGTAGTACGGGACTAGGGGCCTACGAGCAGTACTTC. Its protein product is CASSTGLGAYEQYF.

CDR3 coding DNA: TGCGCCAGCGTGGGGCGGGAGGGCCTGGGCAATGAGCAGTTCTTC. Protein: CASVGREGLGNEQFF. This chain joins TRBV5-1 and TRBJ2-1; the match to TRBD2 covers 9 bases. This CDR3 has 15 amino acids. V lost 7 bases and J lost 6; bases outside the gene matches: 11. From germline, CDR1 is SGHRS and CDR2 YFSETQ.

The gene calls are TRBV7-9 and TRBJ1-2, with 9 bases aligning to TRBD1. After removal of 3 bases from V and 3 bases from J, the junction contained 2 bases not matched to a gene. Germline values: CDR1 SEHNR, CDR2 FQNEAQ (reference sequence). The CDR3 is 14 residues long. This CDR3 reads CASSFDRGDYGYTF. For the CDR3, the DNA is TGTGCCAGCAGCTTTGACAGGGGGGACTATGGCTACACCTTC.

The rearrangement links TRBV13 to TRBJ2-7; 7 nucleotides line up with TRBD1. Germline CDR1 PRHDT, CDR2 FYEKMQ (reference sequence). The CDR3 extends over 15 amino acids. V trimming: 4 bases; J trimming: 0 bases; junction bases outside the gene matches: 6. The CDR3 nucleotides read TGTGCCAGCAGCTCTTTGGACAGGTCCTCCTACGAGCAGTACTTC. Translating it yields CASSSLDRSSYEQYF.

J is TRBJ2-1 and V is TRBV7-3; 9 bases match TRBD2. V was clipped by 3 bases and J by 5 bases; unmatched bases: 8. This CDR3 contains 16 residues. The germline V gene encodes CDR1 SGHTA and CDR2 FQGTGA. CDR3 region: CASSLVAGAQDNEQFF. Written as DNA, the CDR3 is TGTGCCAGCAGCTTGGTAGCGGGGGCACAGGACAATGAGCAGTTCTTC.

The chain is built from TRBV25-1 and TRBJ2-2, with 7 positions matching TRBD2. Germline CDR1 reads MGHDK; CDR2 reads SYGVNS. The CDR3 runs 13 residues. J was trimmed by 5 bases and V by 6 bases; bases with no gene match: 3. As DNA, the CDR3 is TGTGCCAGCAGGACTAGCTCGACCGGGGAGCTGTTTTTT. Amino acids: CASRTSSTGELFF.

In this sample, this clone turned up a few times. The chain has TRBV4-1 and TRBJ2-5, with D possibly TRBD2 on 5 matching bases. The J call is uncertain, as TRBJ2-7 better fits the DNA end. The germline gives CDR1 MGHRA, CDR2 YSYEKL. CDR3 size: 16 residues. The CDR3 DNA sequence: TGCGCCAGCAGCCAACTCCGGGATCCCTCAATATACGAGCAGTACTTC. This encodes CASSQLRDPSIYEQYF.